Listed here is a single TCR beta chain. In the source study's methods: Amplifying reference gene primers gave estimates of nucleated cell counts. Assay: immunoSEQ multiplex PCR; the TCRdb copy retains only in-frame clones and omits some. That table supplies the V and J calls and clone size; D and trimming were determined from the DNA. The sample yields 55,000 to 70,000 clones, 60% to 85% seen once. These data belong to a study of blood T cell repertoires in COVID-19. Looking at the study overall: Samples of COVID-19 (acute and convalescent) were obtained from the United States, Italy and Spain. Sample material is recorded as cDNA or gDNA derived from T cells, B-cell-depleted T cells, or PBMCs.

The germline CDR1 and CDR2 sequences are SGHRS and YFSETQ. The CDR3 is 14 residues long. Unmatched junction bases numbered 6, after V lost 4 bases and J lost 3 bases. The specimen sequenced was peripheral blood. The rearrangement links TRBV5-1 to TRBJ2-7, with 8 bases aligning to TRBD1. The source of this sequence is a human donor in a cohort sampled during active COVID-19. The chain's CDR3 is CASSQTGEGYEQYF. Here the CDR3 DNA reads TGCGCCAGCAGCCAGACAGGGGAAGGCTACGAGCAGTACTTC.